Listed below are T cell receptor beta chains from one sample, sequenced in a study of T cell clones after liver transplantation. TCRdb's table, derived via immunoSEQ multiplex PCR, lists solely in-frame clones and lacks some. Seen here are around 60,000 clones, 71% observed once, and the top ten hold over 14%. This sample comprised CD4+ T cells from blood, obtained before liver transplant. These receptors were obtained from a human donor who received a liver transplant. Each CDR3 is given with its conserved first and last residue. D genes are given only for firm matches. Size values are once, few and many counts, or a class for expanded clones, and some rows have none.

TRBV14	TRBJ2-5	NA	NA	CASSQDDRQTQYF	TGTGCCAGCAGCCAAGACGACAGGCAGACCCAGTACTTC
TRBV10-3	TRBJ1-1	many	TRBD1	CAISERDRDSHTEAFF	TGTGCCATCAGTGAACGGGACAGGGATTCGCACACTGAAGCTTTCTTT
TRBV7-3	TRBJ2-1	NA	NA	CASSPDSVLGNEQFF	TGTGCCAGCAGCCCAGACTCCGTACTGGGCAATGAGCAGTTCTTC
TRBV7-3	TRBJ2-1	NA	TRBD2	CASSLRAGGAGGHNEQFF	TGTGCCAGCAGCTTAAGGGCCGGAGGGGCGGGGGGGCACAATGAGCAGTTCTTC
TRBV2	TRBJ2-7	many	TRBD1	CASSIFTGGAGYEQYF	TGTGCCAGCAGTATCTTCACAGGGGGCGCGGGCTACGAGCAGTACTTC
TRBV10-2	TRBJ2-1	NA	TRBD2	CASSESTSGVQGQFF	TGCGCCAGCAGTGAGTCTACTAGCGGGGTACAAGGGCAGTTCTTC
TRBV7-2	TRBJ2-3	NA	NA	CASSSFSTDTQYF	TGTGCCAGCAGCTCATTTAGCACAGATACGCAGTATTTT
TRBV10-3	TRBJ2-3	few	NA	CAIGGGPLLGDTQYF	TGTGCCATCGGCGGGGGCCCCCTACTTGGGGATACGCAGTATTTT
TRBV19	TRBJ1-1	NA	NA	CASSIDNRPGTEAFF	TGTGCCAGTAGTATAGATAACAGGCCGGGCACTGAAGCTTTCTTT
TRBV7-9	TRBJ2-7	NA	TRBD2	CASSEGGVSYEQYF	TGTGCCAGCAGCGAGGGAGGGGTATCCTACGAGCAGTACTTC
TRBV5-6	TRBJ1-1	few	NA	CASSLAYRWGRAFF	TGTGCCAGCAGCTTGGCTTACAGGTGGGGTAGGGCTTTCTTT
TRBV19	TRBJ1-6	NA	TRBD1	CASTLDRGSNSPLHF	TGTGCCAGTACCCTAGACAGGGGAAGCAATTCACCCCTCCACTTT
TRBV5-6	TRBJ1-2	NA	NA	CASSLFTRANYGYTF	TGTGCCAGCAGCTTGTTCACTCGAGCTAACTATGGCTACACCTTC
TRBV4-1	TRBJ1-5	NA	TRBD1	CASSQDSAGTGRSQPQHF	TGCGCCAGCAGCCAAGATAGTGCCGGGACAGGGCGCTCTCAGCCCCAGCATTTT
TRBV11-1	TRBJ2-7	NA	TRBD1	CASSAAGQGYEQYF	TGTGCCAGCAGCGCAGCGGGACAGGGCTACGAGCAGTACTTC
TRBV28	TRBJ2-7	NA	NA	CASSSNLRQRYEQYF	TGTGCCAGCAGCTCAAACCTCCGGCAGCGGTACGAGCAGTACTTC
TRBV29-1	TRBJ2-5	NA	TRBD2	CSVEDWGGETQYF	TGCAGCGTTGAAGATTGGGGGGGGGAGACCCAGTACTTC
TRBV28	TRBJ2-2	NA	NA	CASSLDRGAGTGELFF	TGTGCCAGCAGTTTGGACCGGGGGGCGGGCACCGGGGAGCTGTTTTTT
TRBV29-1	TRBJ1-2	NA	TRBD1	CSVEGRQGFSYGYTF	TGCAGCGTTGAAGGTCGACAGGGGTTTAGCTATGGCTACACCTTC
TRBV6-1	TRBJ1-5	NA	NA	CASGIRGPQHF	TGTGCCAGCGGGATCCGGGGGCCCCAGCATTTT
TRBV18	TRBJ1-2	NA	TRBD1	CASSPARNRGCIF	TGTGCCAGCTCACCAGCACGCAACAGGGGTTGTATCTTC
TRBV28	TRBJ2-3	few	NA	CASSSYRVLTDTQYF	TGTGCCAGCAGTTCTTATCGGGTACTTACAGATACGCAGTATTTT
TRBV10-1	TRBJ1-5	NA	NA	CASSEQGFDQPQHF	TGCGCCAGCAGTGAACAGGGATTTGATCAGCCCCAGCATTTT
TRBV5-4	TRBJ2-7	NA	TRBD1	CASSWDRSNSYEQYF	TGTGCCAGCAGCTGGGACAGGAGCAACTCCTACGAGCAGTACTTC
TRBV6-5	TRBJ1-3	NA	NA	CASSYSRDFPNTIYF	TGTGCCAGCAGTTACTCCCGGGACTTCCCGAACACCATATATTTT
TRBV28	TRBJ2-6	NA	NA	CASRLSSGANVLTF	TGTGCCAGCAGGCTTAGTTCTGGGGCCAACGTCCTGACTTTC
TRBV19	TRBJ1-4	NA	TRBD1	CASSGTDYNEKLFF	TGTGCCAGTAGTGGGACAGATTATAATGAAAAACTGTTTTTT
TRBV2	TRBJ1-2	NA	NA	CASNVRREYGYTF	TGTGCCAGTAACGTAAGGAGGGAATATGGCTACACCTTC
TRBV9	TRBJ1-4	NA	NA	CASSVNPAGNEKLFF	TGTGCCAGCAGCGTAAACCCTGCAGGGAATGAAAAACTGTTTTTT
TRBV9	TRBJ1-1	many	TRBD1	CASRPGQATEAFF	TGTGCCAGCAGGCCGGGACAGGCCACTGAAGCTTTCTTT
TRBV6-1	TRBJ2-7	NA	TRBD2	CASSVRGASPSYF	TGTGCCAGCAGTGTGCGGGGGGCCTCCCCGTCGTACTTC
TRBV7-9	TRBJ2-2	NA	NA	CASSLFSGRSPNTGELFF	TGTGCCAGCAGCTTATTCAGTGGCAGGTCCCCGAACACCGGGGAGCTGTTTTTT
TRBV19	TRBJ1-2	few	TRBD1	CASSTRDSYGYTF	TGTGCCAGTAGTACCCGGGACAGCTATGGCTACACCTTC
TRBV18	TRBJ1-6	NA	NA	CASSTATGWNSPLHF	TGTGCCAGCTCTACCGCTACAGGGTGGAATTCACCCCTCCACTTT
TRBV6-6	TRBJ1-2	NA	NA	CASSYSPGINYGYTF	TGTGCCAGCAGTTACTCCCCAGGGATCAACTATGGCTACACCTTC
TRBV9	TRBJ1-2	NA	NA	CASSVGEKMYGYTF	TGTGCCAGCAGCGTAGGGGAGAAAATGTATGGCTACACCTTC
TRBV27	TRBJ2-3	NA	TRBD2	CASSVTGTSGVNTQYF	TGTGCCAGCAGTGTAACCGGGACTAGCGGGGTGAATACGCAGTATTTT
TRBV7-2	TRBJ1-5	NA	NA	CASSLGQNSNQPQHF	TGTGCCAGCAGCTTAGGCCAGAATAGCAATCAGCCCCAGCATTTT
TRBV7-9	TRBJ2-2	few	NA	CASSLGAVSSTGELFF	TGTGCCAGCAGCTTAGGGGCAGTGTCGAGCACCGGGGAGCTGTTTTTT
TRBV10-1	TRBJ2-7	NA	TRBD1	CASSAPGQNSYEQYF	TGCGCCAGCAGTGCTCCGGGACAGAACTCCTACGAGCAGTACTTC
TRBV7-2	TRBJ1-2	NA	NA	CASSLTPGGYTF	TGTGCCAGCAGCTTAACCCCGGGGGGCTACACCTTC
TRBV11-2	TRBJ1-2	NA	NA	CASSLGSGGYYGYTF	TGTGCCAGCAGCTTAGGTTCTGGGGGGTACTATGGCTACACCTTC
TRBV27	TRBJ1-2	many	TRBD1	CASSFFGSGTGTYGYTF	TGTGCCAGCAGTTTCTTCGGCTCCGGGACAGGGACGTATGGCTACACCTTC
TRBV10-1	TRBJ1-1	NA	TRBD1	CASSEKTGSTEAFF	TGCGCCAGCAGTGAGAAGACAGGGAGCACTGAAGCTTTCTTT
TRBV28	TRBJ1-1	NA	NA	CASSLATYTEAFF	TGTGCCAGCAGTTTGGCCACGTACACTGAAGCTTTCTTT
TRBV4-1	TRBJ2-7	NA	NA	CASSQGSPLESYEQYF	TGCGCCAGCAGCCAAGGGTCCCCCCTAGAGTCCTACGAGCAGTACTTC
TRBV7-9	TRBJ1-2	few	NA	CASSSRRGGYTF	TGTGCCAGCAGCTCGCGAAGAGGTGGCTACACCTTC
TRBV9	TRBJ2-7	NA	TRBD2	CASSLTERGGSVQYF	TGTGCCAGCAGCTTAACAGAGCGGGGGGGCTCAGTGCAGTACTTC
TRBV11-1	TRBJ1-1	NA	TRBD1	CASSSLTGSNTEAFF	TGTGCCAGCAGCTCCTTGACAGGGTCGAACACTGAAGCTTTCTTT
TRBV28	TRBJ1-1	NA	TRBD1	CAAEQGSEAFF	TGTGCCGCGGAACAGGGGTCAGAAGCTTTCTTT
TRBV4-2	TRBJ2-3	NA	TRBD2	CASSQDWLAGASSTDTQYF	TGTGCCAGCAGCCAAGATTGGCTAGCGGGGGCCTCTAGCACAGATACGCAGTATTTT
TRBV4-1	TRBJ1-1	NA	NA	CASSQVRGRAINTEAFF	TGCGCCAGCAGCCAAGTAAGGGGCAGGGCTATCAACACTGAAGCTTTCTTT
TRBV4-2	TRBJ2-3	NA	TRBD2	CASSPGLAPTDTQYF	TGTGCCAGCAGCCCGGGACTAGCTCCCACAGATACGCAGTATTTT
TRBV10-2	TRBJ2-2	NA	TRBD2	CASRGGVGTGELFF	TGCGCCAGCAGGGGGGGGGTTGGCACCGGGGAGCTGTTTTTT